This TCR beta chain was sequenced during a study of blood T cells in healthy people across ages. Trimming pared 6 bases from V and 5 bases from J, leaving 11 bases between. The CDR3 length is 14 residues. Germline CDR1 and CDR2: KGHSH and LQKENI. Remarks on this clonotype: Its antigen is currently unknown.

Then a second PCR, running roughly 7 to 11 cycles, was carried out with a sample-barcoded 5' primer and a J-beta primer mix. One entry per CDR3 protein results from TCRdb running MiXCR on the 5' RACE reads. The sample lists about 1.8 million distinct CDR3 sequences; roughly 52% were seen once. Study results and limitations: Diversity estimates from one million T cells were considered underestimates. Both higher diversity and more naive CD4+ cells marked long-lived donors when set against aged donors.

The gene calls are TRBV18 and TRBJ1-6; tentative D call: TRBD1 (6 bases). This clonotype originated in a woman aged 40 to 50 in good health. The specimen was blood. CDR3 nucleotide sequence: TGTGCCAGCTCGCGGGACAAAGATAATTCACCCCTCCACTTT. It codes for CASSRDKDNSPLHF. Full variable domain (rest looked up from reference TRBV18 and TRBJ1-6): NAGVMQNPRHLVRRRGQEARLRCSPMKGHSHVYWYRQLPEEGLKFMVYLQKENIIDESGMPKERFSAEFPKEGPSILRIQQVVRGDSAAYFCASSRDKDNSPLHFGNGTRLTVT.